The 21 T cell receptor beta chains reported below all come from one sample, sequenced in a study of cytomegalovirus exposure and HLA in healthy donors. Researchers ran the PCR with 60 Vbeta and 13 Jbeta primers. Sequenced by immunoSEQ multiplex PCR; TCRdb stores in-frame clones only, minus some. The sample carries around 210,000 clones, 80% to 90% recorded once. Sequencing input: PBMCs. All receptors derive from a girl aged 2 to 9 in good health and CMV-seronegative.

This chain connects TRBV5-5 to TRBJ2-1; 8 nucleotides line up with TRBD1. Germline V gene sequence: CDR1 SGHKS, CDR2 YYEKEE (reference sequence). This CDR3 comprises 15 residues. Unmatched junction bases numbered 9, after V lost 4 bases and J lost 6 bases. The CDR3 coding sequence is TGTGCCAGCAGCCCGCCGAGGACAGGGATCAATGAGCAGTTCTTC. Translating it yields CASSPPRTGINEQFF.

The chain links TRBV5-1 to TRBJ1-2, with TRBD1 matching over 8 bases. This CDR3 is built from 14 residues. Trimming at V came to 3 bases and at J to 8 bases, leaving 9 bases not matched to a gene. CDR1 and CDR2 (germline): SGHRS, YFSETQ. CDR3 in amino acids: CASSSSTGADGYTF. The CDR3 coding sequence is TGCGCCAGCAGCTCGTCGACAGGGGCGGACGGCTACACCTTC.

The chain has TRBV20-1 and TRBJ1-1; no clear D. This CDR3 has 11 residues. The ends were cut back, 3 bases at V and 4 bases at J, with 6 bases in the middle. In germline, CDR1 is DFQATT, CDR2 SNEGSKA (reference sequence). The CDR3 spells CSARRFTEAFF. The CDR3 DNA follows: TGCAGTGCTAGGAGATTCACTGAAGCTTTCTTT.

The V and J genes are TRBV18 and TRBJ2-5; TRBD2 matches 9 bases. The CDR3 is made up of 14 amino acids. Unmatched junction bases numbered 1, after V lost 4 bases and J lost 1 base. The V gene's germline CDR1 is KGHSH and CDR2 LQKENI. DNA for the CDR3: TGTGCCAGCTCACAAGCGGGAGGCCAAGAGACCCAGTACTTC. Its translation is CASSQAGGQETQYF. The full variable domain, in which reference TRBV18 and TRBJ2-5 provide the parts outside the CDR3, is NAGVMQNPRHLVRRRGQEARLRCSPMKGHSHVYWYRQLPEEGLKFMVYLQKENIIDESGMPKERFSAEFPKEGPSILRIQQVVRGDSAAYFCASSQAGGQETQYFGPGTRLLVL.

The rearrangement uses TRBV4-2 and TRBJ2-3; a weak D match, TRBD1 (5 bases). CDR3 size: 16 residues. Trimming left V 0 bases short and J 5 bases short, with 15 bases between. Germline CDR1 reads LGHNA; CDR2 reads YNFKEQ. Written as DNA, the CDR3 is TGTGCCAGCAGCCAAGATCGAGGCCCAAGGGGAGATACGCAGTATTTT. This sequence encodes CASSQDRGPRGDTQYF.

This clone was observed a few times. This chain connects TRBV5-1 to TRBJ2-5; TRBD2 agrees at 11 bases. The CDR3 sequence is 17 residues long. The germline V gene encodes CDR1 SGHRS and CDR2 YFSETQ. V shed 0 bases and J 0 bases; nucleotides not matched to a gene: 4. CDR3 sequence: CASSLVLAGGYQETQYF. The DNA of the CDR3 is TGCGCCAGCAGCTTGGTTTTAGCGGGAGGGTACCAAGAGACCCAGTACTTC.

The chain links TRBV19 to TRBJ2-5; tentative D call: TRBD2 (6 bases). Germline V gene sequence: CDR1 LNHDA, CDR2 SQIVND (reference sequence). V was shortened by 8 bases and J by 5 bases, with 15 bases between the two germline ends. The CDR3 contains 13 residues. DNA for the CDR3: TGTGCCAGTTCGGAGGGTATTAGGGAGACCCAGTACTTC. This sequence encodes CASSEGIRETQYF.

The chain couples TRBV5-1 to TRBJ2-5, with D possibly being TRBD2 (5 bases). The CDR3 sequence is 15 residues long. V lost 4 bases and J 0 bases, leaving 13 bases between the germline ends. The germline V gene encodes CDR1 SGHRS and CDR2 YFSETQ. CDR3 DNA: TGCGCCAGCAGCGTGGGAGCGGCCCACCAAGAGACCCAGTACTTC. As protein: CASSVGAAHQETQYF.

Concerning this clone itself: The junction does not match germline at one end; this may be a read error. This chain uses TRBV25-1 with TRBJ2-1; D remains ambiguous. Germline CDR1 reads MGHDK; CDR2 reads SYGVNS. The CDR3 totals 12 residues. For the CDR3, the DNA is TGTGCCAGCAGTGAACTATTAAATGGGCAGTTCTTC. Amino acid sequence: CASSELLNGQFF.

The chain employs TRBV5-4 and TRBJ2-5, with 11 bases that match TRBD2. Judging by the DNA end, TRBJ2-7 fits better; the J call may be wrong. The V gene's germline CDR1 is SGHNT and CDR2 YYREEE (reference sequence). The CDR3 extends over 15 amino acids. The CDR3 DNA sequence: TGTGCCAGCAGCAGAGGACTAGCGGGCTCCTACGAGCAGTACTTC. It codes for CASSRGLAGSYEQYF.

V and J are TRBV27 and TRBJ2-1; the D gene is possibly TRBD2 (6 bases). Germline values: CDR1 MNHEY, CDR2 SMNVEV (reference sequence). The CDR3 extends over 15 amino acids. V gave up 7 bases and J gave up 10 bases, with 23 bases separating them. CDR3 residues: CASTKTAAGRNEQFF. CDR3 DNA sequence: TGTGCCAGCACCAAGACGGCGGCAGGGAGGAACGAGCAGTTCTTC.

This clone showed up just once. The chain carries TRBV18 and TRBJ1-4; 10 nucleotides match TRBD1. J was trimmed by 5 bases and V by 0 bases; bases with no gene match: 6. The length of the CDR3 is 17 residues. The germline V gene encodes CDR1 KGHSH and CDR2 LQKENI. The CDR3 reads CASSPPYGQGVNEKLFF. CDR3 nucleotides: TGTGCCAGCTCACCACCGTATGGACAGGGGGTAAATGAAAAACTGTTTTTT.

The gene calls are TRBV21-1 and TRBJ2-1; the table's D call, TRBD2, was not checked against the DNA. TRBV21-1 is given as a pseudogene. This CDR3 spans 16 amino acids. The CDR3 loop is CASSKGDGLAYNEQFF. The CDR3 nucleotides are TGTGCCAGCAGCAAAGGGGACGGACTAGCCTACAATGAGCAGTTCTTC.

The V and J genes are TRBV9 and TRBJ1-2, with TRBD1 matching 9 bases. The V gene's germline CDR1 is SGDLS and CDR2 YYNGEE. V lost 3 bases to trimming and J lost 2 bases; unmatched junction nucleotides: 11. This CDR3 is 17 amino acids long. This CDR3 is CASSGSRTGVWNYGYTF. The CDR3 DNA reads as TGTGCCAGCAGCGGTAGCCGGACAGGGGTATGGAACTATGGCTACACCTTC.

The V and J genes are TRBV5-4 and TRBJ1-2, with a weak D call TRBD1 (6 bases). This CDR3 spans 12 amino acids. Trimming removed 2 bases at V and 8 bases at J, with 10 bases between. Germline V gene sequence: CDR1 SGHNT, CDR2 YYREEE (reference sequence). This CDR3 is CASSFRGGGYTF. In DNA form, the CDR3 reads TGTGCCAGCAGCTTTCGGGGGGGCGGCTACACCTTC.

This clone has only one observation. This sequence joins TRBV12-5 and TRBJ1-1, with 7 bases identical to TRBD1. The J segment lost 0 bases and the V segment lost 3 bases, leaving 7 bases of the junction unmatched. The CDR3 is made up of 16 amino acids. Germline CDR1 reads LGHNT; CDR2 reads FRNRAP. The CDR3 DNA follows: TGTGCTAGTGGTTTCGGGACAGTGAACATGAACACTGAAGCTTTCTTT. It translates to CASGFGTVNMNTEAFF.

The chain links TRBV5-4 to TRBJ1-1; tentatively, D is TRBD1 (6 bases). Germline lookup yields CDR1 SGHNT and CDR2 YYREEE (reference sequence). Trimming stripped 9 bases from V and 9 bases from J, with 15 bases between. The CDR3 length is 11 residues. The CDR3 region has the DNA TGTGCCACCTGGACAGAAAAAAAAGCTTTCTTT. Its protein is CATWTEKKAFF.

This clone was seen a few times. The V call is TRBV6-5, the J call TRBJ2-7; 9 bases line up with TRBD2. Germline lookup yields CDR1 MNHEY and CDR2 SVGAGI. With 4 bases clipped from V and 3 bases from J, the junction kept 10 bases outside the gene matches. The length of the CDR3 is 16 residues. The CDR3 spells CASSSATSGPFYEQYF. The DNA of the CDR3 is TGTGCCAGCAGTTCCGCGACTAGCGGACCCTTCTACGAGCAGTACTTC.

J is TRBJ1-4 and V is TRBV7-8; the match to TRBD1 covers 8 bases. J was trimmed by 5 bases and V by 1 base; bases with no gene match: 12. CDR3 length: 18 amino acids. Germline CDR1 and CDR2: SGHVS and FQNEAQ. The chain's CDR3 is CASSLDYGGQVENEKLFF. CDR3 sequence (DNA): TGTGCCAGCAGCTTAGATTATGGGGGACAGGTAGAGAATGAAAAACTGTTTTTT. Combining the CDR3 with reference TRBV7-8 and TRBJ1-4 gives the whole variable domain GAGVSQSPRYKVAKRGQDVALRCDPISGHVSLFWYQQALGQGPEFLTYFQNEAQLDKSGLPSDRFFAERPEGSVSTLKIQRTQQEDSAVYLCASSLDYGGQVENEKLFFGSGTQLSVL.

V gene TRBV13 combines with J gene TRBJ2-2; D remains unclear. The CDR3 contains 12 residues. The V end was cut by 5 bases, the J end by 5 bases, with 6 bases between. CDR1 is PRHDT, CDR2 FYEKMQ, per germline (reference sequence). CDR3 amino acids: CASSPRTGELFF. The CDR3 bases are TGTGCCAGCAGCCCTCGGACCGGGGAGCTGTTTTTT.

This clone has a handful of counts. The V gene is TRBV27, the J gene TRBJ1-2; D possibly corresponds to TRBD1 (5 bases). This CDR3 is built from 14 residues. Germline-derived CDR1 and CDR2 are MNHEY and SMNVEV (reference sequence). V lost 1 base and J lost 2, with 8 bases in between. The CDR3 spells CASSLYGGNYGYTF. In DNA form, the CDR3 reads TGTGCCAGCAGTTTATATGGGGGGAACTATGGCTACACCTTC.